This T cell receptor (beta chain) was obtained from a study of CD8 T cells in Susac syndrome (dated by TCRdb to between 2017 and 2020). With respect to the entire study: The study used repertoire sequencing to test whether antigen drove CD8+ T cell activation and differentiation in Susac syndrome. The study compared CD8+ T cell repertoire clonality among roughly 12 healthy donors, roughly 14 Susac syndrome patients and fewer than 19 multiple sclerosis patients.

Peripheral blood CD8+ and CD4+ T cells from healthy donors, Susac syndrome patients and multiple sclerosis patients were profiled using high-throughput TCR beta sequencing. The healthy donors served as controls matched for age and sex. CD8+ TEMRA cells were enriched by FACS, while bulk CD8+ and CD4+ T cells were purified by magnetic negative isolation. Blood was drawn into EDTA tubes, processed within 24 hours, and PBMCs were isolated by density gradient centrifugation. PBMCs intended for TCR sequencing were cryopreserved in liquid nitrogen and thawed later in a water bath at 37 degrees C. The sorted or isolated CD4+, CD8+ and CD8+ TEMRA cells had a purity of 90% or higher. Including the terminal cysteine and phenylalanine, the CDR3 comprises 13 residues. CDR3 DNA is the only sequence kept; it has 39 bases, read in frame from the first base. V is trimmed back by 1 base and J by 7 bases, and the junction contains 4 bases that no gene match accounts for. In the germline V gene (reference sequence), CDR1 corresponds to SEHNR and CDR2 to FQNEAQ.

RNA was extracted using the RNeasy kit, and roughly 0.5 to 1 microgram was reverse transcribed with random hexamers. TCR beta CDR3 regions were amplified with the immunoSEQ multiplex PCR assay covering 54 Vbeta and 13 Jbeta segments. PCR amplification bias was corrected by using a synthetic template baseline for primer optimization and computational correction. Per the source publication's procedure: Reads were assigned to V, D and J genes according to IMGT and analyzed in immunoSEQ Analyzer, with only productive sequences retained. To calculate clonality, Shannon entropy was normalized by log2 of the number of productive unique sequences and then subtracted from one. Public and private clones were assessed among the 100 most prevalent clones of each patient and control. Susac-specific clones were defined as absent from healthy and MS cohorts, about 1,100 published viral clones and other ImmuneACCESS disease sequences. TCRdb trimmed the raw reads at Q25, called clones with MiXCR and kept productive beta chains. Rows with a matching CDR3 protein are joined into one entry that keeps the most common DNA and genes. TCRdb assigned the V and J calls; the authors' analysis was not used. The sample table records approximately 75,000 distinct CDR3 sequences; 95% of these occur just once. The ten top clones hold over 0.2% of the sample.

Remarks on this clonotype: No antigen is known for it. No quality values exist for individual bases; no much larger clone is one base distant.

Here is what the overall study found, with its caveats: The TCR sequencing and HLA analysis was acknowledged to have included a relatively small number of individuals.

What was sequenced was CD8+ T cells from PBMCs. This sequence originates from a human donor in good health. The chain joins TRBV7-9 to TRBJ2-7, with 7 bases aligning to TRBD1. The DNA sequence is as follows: TGTGCCAGCAGCTTAGAGGGGGCGCGGGAGCAGTACTTC. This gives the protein CASSLEGAREQYF.